The sample holds a few counts of the clone carrying this TCR beta chain. This specimen comes from a study of PD-L1 blockade in urothelial cancer. Across the whole study: Atezolizumab was started by patients at some point between 2014 and 2016 at 1,200 mg intravenously every 3 weeks.

Sequencing was performed with immunoSEQ multiplex PCR; in TCRdb, only in-frame clones are kept and a portion is missing. The table lists around 50,000 clones, approximately 84% of them singletons, with approximately 1.3% in the top ten. Time point described: pretreatment peripheral blood. This specimen consisted of PBMCs, obtained around atezolizumab (anti-PD-L1) treatment. This clonotype originated in a man over 45 with urothelial cancer.

As DNA, the CDR3 is TGTGCCAGCAGCTTAGGTGGGACTAGCGGGGGTGAGCAGTTCTTC. This encodes CASSLGGTSGGEQFF. The rearrangement links TRBV11-2 to TRBJ2-1; 14 bases map to TRBD2. CDR1 is SGHAT, CDR2 FQNNGV, per germline. This CDR3 contains 15 residues. With V trimmed by 1 base and J by 9 bases, 2 bases remained unmatched. The variable domain in full, with the rest retrieved from reference TRBV11-2 and TRBJ2-1, is EAGVAQSPRYKIIEKRQSVAFWCNPISGHATLYWYQQILGQGPKLLIQFQNNGVVDDSQLPKDRFSAERLKGVDSTLKIQPAKLEDSAVYLCASSLGGTSGGEQFFGPGTRLTVL.